Below, 9 T cell receptor beta chains from the same sample are listed, as sequenced in a study of T cell repertoires in urothelial bladder cancer. Produced via immunoSEQ multiplex PCR; TCRdb's table is partial and in-frame only. The sample shows under 15,000 clones, 66% of them seen only once. The source material was tumor-infiltrating cells from bladder cancer. These receptors all stem from a human donor with urothelial carcinoma.

The CDR3 DNA is TGCGCCAGCAGCTTTACTCGGGGGGCGGCCACTGAAGCTTTCTTT. This sequence encodes CASSFTRGAATEAFF. The chain uses TRBV5-1 and TRBJ1-1, with D maybe TRBD1 (6 bases). CDR3 length: 15 residues. The germline V gene has CDR1 SGHRS and CDR2 YFSETQ. V was trimmed by 2 bases and J by 4 bases, leaving 15 bases between them.

The chain couples TRBV6-5 to TRBJ2-4; 8 nucleotides align to TRBD2. The CDR3 is made up of 16 amino acids. The J segment lost 5 bases and the V segment lost 4 bases, leaving 10 bases of the junction unmatched. Germline V lookup: CDR1 MNHEY, CDR2 SVGAGI. The CDR3 bases are TGTGCCAGCAGTTCCCGGCGGGGGGCGGAGGAAAACATTCAGTACTTC. It encodes CASSSRRGAEENIQYF.

The chain employs TRBV19 and TRBJ2-5; D is undetermined. Germline lookup yields CDR1 LNHDA and CDR2 SQIVND (reference sequence). CDR3 length: 15 residues. Trimming took off 6 bases at V and 7 bases at J, with 21 bases between the two ends. CDR3 amino acids: CASSPSFFAPRTQYF. CDR3 sequence (DNA): TGTGCCAGTAGCCCTAGTTTCTTTGCCCCCCGGACCCAGTACTTC.

This sequence joins TRBV4-1 and TRBJ1-2, with a tentative D call TRBD1 (6 bases). Looked up from germline, CDR1 is MGHRA and CDR2 is YSYEKL. The CDR3 sequence is 15 residues long. Trimming took off 3 bases at V and 3 bases at J, with 14 bases between the two ends. DNA for the CDR3: TGCGCCAGCAGCCAGGGACAACCTAATGACTATGGCTACACCTTC. It translates to CASSQGQPNDYGYTF.

This clone was picked up one time. This sequence joins TRBV10-3 and TRBJ1-4, with D maybe TRBD1 (5 bases). The CDR3 is made up of 13 amino acids. Germline CDR1 and CDR2: ENHRY and SYGVKD. V was pared by 11 bases and J by 7 bases, with 17 bases between. As DNA, the CDR3 is TGTGCCGCCGGGGCACAGCATGGTGAAAAACTGTTTTTT. Its translation is CAAGAQHGEKLFF.

The V gene is TRBV11-2, the J gene TRBJ2-1, with D possibly being TRBD1 (6 bases). Germline V CDR1 and CDR2: SGHAT, FQNNGV. The CDR3 is 16 amino acids. Between the trimmed V and J ends, which lost 5 bases and 3 bases, there was a span of 17 bases. The CDR3 DNA is TGTGCCAGCAGCGGCCAGGGGCAGGGCGACTACAATGAGCAGTTCTTC. Residues: CASSGQGQGDYNEQFF.

The chain carries TRBV18 and TRBJ1-2, with D perhaps matching TRBD1 (5 bases). This CDR3 has 13 residues. CDR1 is KGHSH and CDR2 is LQKENI in the germline V gene. Trimming left V 2 bases short and J 6 bases short, with 10 bases between. CDR3 coding DNA: TGTGCCAGCTCACCAGCCAGGGCAAATGGCTACACCTTC. Its translation: CASSPARANGYTF.

This clone was seen a single time. This sequence joins TRBV7-2 and TRBJ2-6; D remains unclear. The CDR3 has 17 amino acids. Per germline, CDR1 SGHTA and CDR2 FQGNSA. The V gene lost 1 base and the J gene lost 0 bases, with 10 bases spanning the gap. CDR3 amino acids: CASSLVGRNSGANVLTF. CDR3 nucleotide sequence: TGTGCCAGCAGCTTAGTCGGACGGAACTCTGGGGCCAACGTCCTGACTTTC.

This clone was counted a few times. The rearrangement uses TRBV6-5 and TRBJ1-2; D is unclear. V lost 5 bases and J 3 bases, leaving 10 bases between the germline ends. The CDR3 extends over 13 amino acids. The germline gives CDR1 MNHEY, CDR2 SVGAGI. CDR3 coding DNA: TGTGCCAGCAGTCCCGGCGGGCACTATGGCTACACCTTC. This translates into CASSPGGHYGYTF.